This passage covers 20 T cell receptor beta chains from one sample sequenced in a study of blood T cell repertoires in COVID-19. Here immunoSEQ multiplex PCR was the method, and the copy in TCRdb shows in-frame clones only, minus some. The sample consists of some 160,000 clones, 85% to 90% of them appearing once. The sample comprised peripheral blood. Source of these receptors: a woman aged 55-69 years with active COVID-19.

The chain employs TRBV25-1 and TRBJ2-7; maybe TRBD1 (5 bases). Germline V gene sequence: CDR1 MGHDK, CDR2 SYGVNS. The CDR3 consists of 16 residues. V was cut by 7 bases and J by 2 bases, with 21 bases left in between. The CDR3 loop reads CASKKGWGGDPYEQYF. CDR3 DNA sequence: TGTGCCAGCAAAAAGGGGTGGGGTGGAGACCCCTACGAGCAGTACTTC.

This chain links TRBV15 with TRBJ2-1; perhaps TRBD2 as D (6 bases). This CDR3 has 18 residues. CDR1 and CDR2 from the germline V gene are LNHNV and YYDKDF (reference sequence). V shed 1 base and J shed 5 bases, with 21 bases lying between them. CDR3 DNA: TGTGCCACCAGCAGAGGACCCCCATCCGCGGGACCCAACAATGAGCAGTTCTTC. This codes for CATSRGPPSAGPNNEQFF.

The J gene is TRBJ2-1, the V gene TRBV6-5; D not resolved. The CDR3 has 14 residues. CDR1 is MNHEY and CDR2 is SVGAGI in the germline V gene. V dropped 6 bases and J dropped 4 bases, with 13 bases sitting between them. Written as DNA, the CDR3 is TGTGCCAGCAGCCAGCCCCAGGCGTACAATGAGCAGTTCTTC. This codes for CASSQPQAYNEQFF.

This clone was seen a handful of times. The V gene is TRBV20-1, the J gene TRBJ1-5, with 10 bases lining up with TRBD1. The CDR3 consists of 15 residues. Trimming took 3 bases from V and 2 from J; bases not matched to a gene: 4. Germline CDR1 and CDR2: DFQATT and SNEGSKA (reference sequence). The CDR3 region is CSASGGQGGNQPQHF. The DNA of the CDR3 is TGCAGTGCTAGTGGAGGACAGGGGGGCAATCAGCCCCAGCATTTT.

V usage is TRBV7-8 and J usage is TRBJ1-2; D uncertain. CDR1 SGHVS and CDR2 FQNEAQ come from the germline V gene. The CDR3 length is 14 residues. V was trimmed by 4 bases and J by 0 bases, leaving 9 bases between them. The CDR3 DNA sequence: TGTGCCAGCAGCTCGGAGAGGACTAACTATGGCTACACCTTC. Translation: CASSSERTNYGYTF.

This rearrangement joins TRBV20-1 to TRBJ1-4, with D perhaps TRBD1 (6 bases). CDR1 DFQATT and CDR2 SNEGSKA come from the germline V gene (reference sequence). This CDR3 comprises 15 residues. V was cut by 3 bases and J by 4 bases, with 15 bases left in between. The CDR3 DNA reads TGCAGTGCTAGTTCTACAGGGTTGGTTAATGAAAAACTGTTTTTT. The encoded protein is CSASSTGLVNEKLFF.

This clone was observed a single time. In the same sample, other DNA sequences code for this CDR3. V is TRBV18 and J is TRBJ2-7; possible D gene TRBD2, 6 bases. V was clipped by 2 bases and J by 3 bases, with 8 bases between them. CDR1 KGHSH and CDR2 LQKENI come from the germline V gene. CDR3 length: 13 residues. The CDR3, as DNA: TGTGCCAGCTCACCAGCCGGGGGCTACGAGCAGTACTTC. It yields the protein CASSPAGGYEQYF.

V usage is TRBV30 and J usage is TRBJ1-5; D ambiguous. V was pared by 3 bases and J by 4 bases, with 10 bases between. Germline V gives CDR1 GTSNPN, CDR2 SVGIG (reference sequence). The CDR3 length is 13 residues. The CDR3: CAWSTRENQPQHF. The CDR3 region has the DNA TGTGCCTGGAGCACCCGGGAGAATCAGCCCCAGCATTTT.

J is TRBJ2-1 and V is TRBV5-1; a weak D match, TRBD1 (6 bases). Germline V gives CDR1 SGHRS, CDR2 YFSETQ. V shed 4 bases and J shed 5 bases, with 22 bases lying between them. The CDR3 spans 17 residues. The chain's CDR3 is CASSPSRGHFLDNEQFF. For the CDR3, the DNA is TGCGCCAGCAGCCCGAGCCGGGGACATTTTTTGGACAATGAGCAGTTCTTC.

The V call is TRBV5-1, the J call TRBJ1-2; D call uncertain. Between the trimmed V and J ends, which lost 0 bases and 2 bases, there was a span of 5 bases. The V gene's germline CDR1 is SGHRS and CDR2 YFSETQ. This CDR3 comprises 13 residues. The CDR3 region is CASSLAGNYGYTF. The CDR3 nucleotides are TGCGCCAGCAGCTTGGCGGGGAACTATGGCTACACCTTC.

The rearrangement uses TRBV28 and TRBJ1-2; D not certain. The ends were cut back, 5 bases at V and 4 bases at J, with 14 bases in the middle. This CDR3 region has 14 residues. Germline V CDR1 and CDR2: MDHEN, SYDVKM. The CDR3 reads CASSPAGGGYGYTF. The CDR3 DNA reads as TGTGCCAGCAGTCCGGCCGGTGGCGGCTATGGCTACACCTTC.

V usage is TRBV6-5 and J usage is TRBJ2-7; 8 positions agree with TRBD2. The CDR3 is 16 amino acids. The V segment lost 2 bases and the J segment 5 bases; nucleotides outside the gene matches: 11. CDR1 is MNHEY, CDR2 SVGAGI, per germline. CDR3: CASSYRGGRSVNEQYF. The CDR3 coding sequence is TGTGCCAGCAGTTACAGGGGCGGGAGGTCGGTAAACGAGCAGTACTTC.

This chain links TRBV19 with TRBJ2-7, with D perhaps TRBD2 (5 bases). CDR3 size: 14 residues. Germline assignment: CDR1 LNHDA and CDR2 SQIVND (reference sequence). The V end was cut by 9 bases, the J end by 3 bases, with 18 bases between. Here the CDR3 DNA reads TGTGCCAGAGGCCCTCGTCGGGATCACTACGAGCAGTACTTC. It yields the protein CARGPRRDHYEQYF.

The chain has TRBV10-3 and TRBJ2-7; TRBD1 might be the D (6 bases). V lost 4 bases and J 0 bases, leaving 13 bases between the germline ends. This CDR3 is 15 amino acids long. Germline assignment: CDR1 ENHRY and CDR2 SYGVKD. The CDR3 sequence: CAISATGPSSYEQYF. Here the CDR3 DNA reads TGTGCCATCAGTGCTACAGGGCCCAGCTCCTACGAGCAGTACTTC.

The chain joins TRBV25-1 to TRBJ2-3; 12 nucleotides match TRBD2. The CDR3 sequence is 14 residues long. The germline CDR1 and CDR2 sequences are MGHDK and SYGVNS. J was trimmed by 14 bases and V by 6 bases; bases with no gene match: 12. CDR3 sequence: CASSGLAGSKFWYF. DNA of the CDR3: TGTGCCAGCAGCGGACTAGCGGGATCAAAGTTTTGGTATTTT.

The chain has TRBV4-1 and TRBJ2-1; 7 nucleotides match TRBD2. Unmatched junction bases numbered 2, after V lost 0 bases and J lost 0 bases. The germline gives CDR1 MGHRA, CDR2 YSYEKL. The CDR3 runs to 16 residues. The CDR3 sequence: CASSQDAGDSYNEQFF. For the CDR3, the DNA is TGCGCCAGCAGCCAAGATGCGGGAGACTCCTACAATGAGCAGTTCTTC.

V is TRBV18 and J is TRBJ1-1; weak D call: TRBD1 (5 bases). V was cut by 4 bases and J by 0 bases, with 6 bases left in between. The CDR3 has 13 amino acids. The V gene's germline CDR1 is KGHSH and CDR2 LQKENI. CDR3 amino acids: CASSRDLNTEAFF. As DNA, the CDR3 is TGTGCCAGCTCACGGGACTTGAACACTGAAGCTTTCTTT.

The rearrangement uses TRBV29-1 and TRBJ1-2; D gene ambiguous. CDR3 length equals 14 residues. With 4 bases removed from V and 4 bases from J, the gap between germline ends came to 16 bases. CDR1 and CDR2 from the germline V gene are SQVTM and ANQGSEA. The CDR3 sequence: CSVVVPGGGYGYTF. The CDR3 DNA reads TGCAGCGTTGTGGTCCCCGGAGGCGGCTATGGCTACACCTTC.

The rearrangement links TRBV5-4 to TRBJ1-2; 9 bases align to TRBD1. The CDR3 has 16 amino acids. The J segment lost 4 bases and the V segment lost 4 bases, leaving 11 bases of the junction unmatched. Germline CDR1 SGHNT, CDR2 YYREEE (reference sequence). The DNA for the CDR3 is TGTGCCAGCAGCGGGACAGGGTCGGGGAAGATCTATGGCTACACCTTC. Translated: CASSGTGSGKIYGYTF.

The J gene is TRBJ2-5, the V gene TRBV3-1 (or the pseudogene TRBV3-2); possibly TRBD1 for D (5 bases). Trimming left V 2 bases short and J 3 bases short, with 10 bases between. The germline V gene has CDR1 LGHDT and CDR2 YNNKEL (reference sequence). The CDR3 is 14 residues long. The CDR3 bases are TGTGCCAGCAGCCAACATGCGACAGAAGAGACCCAGTACTTC. It encodes CASSQHATEETQYF.